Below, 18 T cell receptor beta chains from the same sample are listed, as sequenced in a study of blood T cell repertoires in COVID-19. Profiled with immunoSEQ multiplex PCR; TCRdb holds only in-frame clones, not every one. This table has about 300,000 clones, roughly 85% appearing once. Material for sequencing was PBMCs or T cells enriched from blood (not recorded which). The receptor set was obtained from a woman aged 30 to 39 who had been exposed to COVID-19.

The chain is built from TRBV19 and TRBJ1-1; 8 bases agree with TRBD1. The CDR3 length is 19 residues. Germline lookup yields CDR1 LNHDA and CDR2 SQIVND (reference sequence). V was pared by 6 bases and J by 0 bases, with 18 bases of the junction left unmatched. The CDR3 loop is CASRGVLNRGAFLNTEAFF. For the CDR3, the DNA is TGTGCCAGTAGGGGAGTCCTTAACAGGGGGGCGTTCCTGAACACTGAAGCTTTCTTT.

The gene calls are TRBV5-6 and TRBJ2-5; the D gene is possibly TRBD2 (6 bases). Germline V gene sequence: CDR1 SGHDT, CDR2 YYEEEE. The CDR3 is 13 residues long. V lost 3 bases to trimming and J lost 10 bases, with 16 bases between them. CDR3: CASSSSPGGDQYF. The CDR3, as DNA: TGTGCCAGCAGCTCCAGTCCCGGAGGGGACCAGTACTTC.

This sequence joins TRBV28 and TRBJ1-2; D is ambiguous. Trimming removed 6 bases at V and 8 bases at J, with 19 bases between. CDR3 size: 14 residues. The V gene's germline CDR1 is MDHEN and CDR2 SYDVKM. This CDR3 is CASREPQRVQGYTF. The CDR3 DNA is TGTGCCAGCAGGGAACCCCAGAGGGTGCAGGGCTACACCTTC.

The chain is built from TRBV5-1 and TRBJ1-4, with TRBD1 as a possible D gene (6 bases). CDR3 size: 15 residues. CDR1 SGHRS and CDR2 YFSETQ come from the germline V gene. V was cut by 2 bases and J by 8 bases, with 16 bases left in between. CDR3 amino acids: CASSLEQGGYEKLFF. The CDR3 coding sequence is TGCGCCAGCAGCTTAGAACAGGGTGGATACGAAAAACTGTTTTTT.

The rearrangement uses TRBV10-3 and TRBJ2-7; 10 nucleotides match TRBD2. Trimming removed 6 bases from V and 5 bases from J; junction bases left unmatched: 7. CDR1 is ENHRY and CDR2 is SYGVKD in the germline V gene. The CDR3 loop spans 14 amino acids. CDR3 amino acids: CAIRPSGRADEQYF. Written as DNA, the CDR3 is TGTGCCATCAGACCTAGCGGGAGAGCGGACGAGCAGTACTTC.

CDR3 sequence reads: CASSQEGGQVNQPQHF. The CDR3 coding sequence is TGTGCCAGCAGCCAAGAGGGAGGGCAGGTCAATCAGCCCCAGCATTTT. The gene calls are TRBV3-1 (or the pseudogene TRBV3-2) and TRBJ1-5, with D hard to call. Germline loops: CDR1 LGHDT, CDR2 YNNKEL (reference sequence). Trimming removed 0 bases at V and 3 bases at J, with 12 bases between. The CDR3 is 16 residues long.

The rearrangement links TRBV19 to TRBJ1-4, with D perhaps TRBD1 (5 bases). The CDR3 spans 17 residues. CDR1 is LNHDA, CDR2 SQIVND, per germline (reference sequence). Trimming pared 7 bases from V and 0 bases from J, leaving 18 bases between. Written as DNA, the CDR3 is TGTGCCAGTAACAACCCGGGAGGGGCGCCAACTAATGAAAAACTGTTTTTT. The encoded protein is CASNNPGGAPTNEKLFF.

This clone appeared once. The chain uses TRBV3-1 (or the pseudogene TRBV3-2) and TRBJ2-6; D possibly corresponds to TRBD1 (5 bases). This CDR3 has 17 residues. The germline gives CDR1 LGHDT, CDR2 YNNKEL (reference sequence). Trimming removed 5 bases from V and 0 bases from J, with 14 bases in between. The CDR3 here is CASSAHPQVSGANVLTF. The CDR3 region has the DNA TGTGCCAGCAGCGCCCACCCACAGGTCTCTGGGGCCAACGTCCTGACTTTC.

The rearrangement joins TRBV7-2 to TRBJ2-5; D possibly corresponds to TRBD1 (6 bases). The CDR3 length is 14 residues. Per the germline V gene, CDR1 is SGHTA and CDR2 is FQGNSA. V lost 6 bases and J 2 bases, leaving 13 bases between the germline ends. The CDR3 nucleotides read TGTGCCAGCAGGGGGACAAACCTGCAAGAGACCCAGTACTTC. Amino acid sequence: CASRGTNLQETQYF.

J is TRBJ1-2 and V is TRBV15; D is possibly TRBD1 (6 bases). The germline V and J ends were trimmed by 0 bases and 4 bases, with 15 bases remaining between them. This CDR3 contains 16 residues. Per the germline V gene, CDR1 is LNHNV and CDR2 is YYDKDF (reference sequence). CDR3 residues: CATSRDRTGMGYGYTF. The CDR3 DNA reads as TGTGCCACCAGCAGAGATCGAACAGGGATGGGCTATGGCTACACCTTC.

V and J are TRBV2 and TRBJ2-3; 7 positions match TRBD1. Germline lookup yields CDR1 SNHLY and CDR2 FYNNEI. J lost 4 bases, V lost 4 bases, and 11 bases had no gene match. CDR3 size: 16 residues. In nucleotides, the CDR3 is TGTGCCAGCAGTGGTGACAGGGAATCTTCCGCAGATACGCAGTATTTT. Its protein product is CASSGDRESSADTQYF.

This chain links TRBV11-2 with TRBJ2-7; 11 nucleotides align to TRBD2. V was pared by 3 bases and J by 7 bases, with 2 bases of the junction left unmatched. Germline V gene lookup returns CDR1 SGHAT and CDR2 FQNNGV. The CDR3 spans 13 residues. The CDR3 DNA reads TGTGCCAGCAGCTTTAGACTAGCGGGGGAGCAGTACTTC. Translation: CASSFRLAGEQYF.

CDR3 sequence reads: CASSDRGWGGTDTQYF. CDR3 in DNA: TGTGCCAGCAGCGACAGGGGATGGGGGGGCACAGATACGCAGTATTTT. V gene TRBV6-2 or TRBV6-3 combines with J gene TRBJ2-3, with 8 bases aligning to TRBD1. Germline values: CDR1 MNHEY, CDR2 SVGEGT. The junction had 9 bases not matched to a gene; V was cut back by 6 bases and J by 1 base. This CDR3 is 16 amino acids long.

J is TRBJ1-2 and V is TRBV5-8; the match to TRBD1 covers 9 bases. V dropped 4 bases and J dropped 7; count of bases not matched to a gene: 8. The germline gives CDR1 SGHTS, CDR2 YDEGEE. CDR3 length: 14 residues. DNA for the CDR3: TGTGCCAGCAGCATAGGACAGGGGTCTGGTGGCTACACCTTC. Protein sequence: CASSIGQGSGGYTF.

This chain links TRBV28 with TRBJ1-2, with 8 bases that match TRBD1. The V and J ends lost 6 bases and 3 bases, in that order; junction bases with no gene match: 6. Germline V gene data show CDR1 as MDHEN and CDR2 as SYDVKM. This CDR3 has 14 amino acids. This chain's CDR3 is CASRNRGEDYGYTF. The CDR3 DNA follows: TGTGCCAGCAGAAACAGGGGGGAAGACTATGGCTACACCTTC.

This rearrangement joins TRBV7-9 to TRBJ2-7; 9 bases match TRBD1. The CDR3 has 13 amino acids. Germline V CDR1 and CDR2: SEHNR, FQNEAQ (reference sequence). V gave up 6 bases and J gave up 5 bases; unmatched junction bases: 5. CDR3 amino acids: CASRRQGVHEQYF. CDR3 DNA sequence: TGTGCCAGCAGAAGACAGGGGGTGCACGAGCAGTACTTC.

CDR3 amino acids: CASSLDGQRVYEQYF. CDR3 coding DNA: TGTGCCAGCAGTTTAGATGGACAGCGAGTCTACGAGCAGTACTTC. The chain is built from TRBV28 and TRBJ2-7, with a possible D match to TRBD1 (6 bases). CDR3 length: 15 amino acids. V shed 2 bases and J shed 3 bases, with 14 bases lying between them. Germline values: CDR1 MDHEN, CDR2 SYDVKM.

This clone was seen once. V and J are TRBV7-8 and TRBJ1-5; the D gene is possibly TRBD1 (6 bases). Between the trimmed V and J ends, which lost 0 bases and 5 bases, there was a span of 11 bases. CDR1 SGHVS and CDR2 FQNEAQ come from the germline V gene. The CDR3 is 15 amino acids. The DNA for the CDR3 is TGTGCCAGCAGCTTAGCGCGGGCAGGGGATCAGCCCCAGCATTTT. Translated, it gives CASSLARAGDQPQHF.